This T cell receptor (beta chain) is from a study of cytomegalovirus exposure and HLA in healthy donors. About the research overall: Samples from HLA-typed donors yielded approximately 88 million unique TCRs in an early data release.

This cohort consisted of healthy bone marrow donors. Comment on this clone: Its specificity is not known.

The germline V gene encodes CDR1 GTSNPN and CDR2 SVGIG (reference sequence). Trimming left V 4 bases short and J 0 bases short, with 9 bases between. The CDR3 sequence is 13 residues long. 60 Vbeta and 13 Jbeta primers were used in PCR. TCRdb's table, derived via immunoSEQ multiplex PCR, lists solely in-frame clones and lacks some. The sample records 210,000 or so clones, about three quarters being singletons. The study's findings and limits: DRB1 showed the most TCR associations and HLA-C the fewest in a later analysis, as rates varied by HLA locus.

This chain links TRBV30 with TRBJ1-1, with a weak D call TRBD1 (6 bases). The sequence derives from a man aged 18 to 30 in good health and CMV-seronegative. Sample: PBMCs. The CDR3 DNA is TGTGCCTGGAAGGGGGAAATGAACACTGAAGCTTTCTTT. Translation: CAWKGEMNTEAFF.